This T cell receptor (beta chain) was identified during a study of T cells after posttransplantation cyclophosphamide. Sequencing used immunoSEQ multiplex PCR; TCRdb keeps in-frame clones, though not all of them. The data show under 25,000 clones, with none appearing a single time. V lost 4 bases, J lost 5 bases, and 15 bases lay in between. CDR3 length: 14 amino acids. Germline V gene data show CDR1 as SGDLS and CDR2 as YYNGEE. This clone was seen many times. Input material: PBMCs. The clonotype comes from an older woman in good health, CMV-negative, and a related stem cell transplant donor. The gene calls are TRBV9 and TRBJ2-5; D gene uncertain. The CDR3 DNA is TGTGCCAGCAGCTCCGACCCAGACGGGGAGACCCAGTACTTC. It specifies CASSSDPDGETQYF. The full variable domain, completed using reference TRBV9 and TRBJ2-5, is DSGVTQTPKHLITATGQRVTLRCSPRSGDLSVYWYQQSLDQGLQFLIQYYNGEERAKGNILERFSAQQFPDLHSELNLSSLELGDSALYFCASSSDPDGETQYFGPGTRLLVL.